This T cell receptor (beta chain) stems from a study of control samples from healthy donors and cancer patients. Germline V CDR1 and CDR2: LGHNA, YSLEER. V lost 3 bases, J lost 0 bases, and 6 bases lay in between. There are 15 residues in the CDR3. The assay was immunoSEQ multiplex PCR, and TCRdb's table has in-frame clones only and misses some. The sample consists of about 89,000 clones, 85% to 90% of them appearing once. The V and J genes are TRBV4-3 and TRBJ1-6; D ambiguous. Sequencing was performed on blood. The source is a woman aged 40 to 50 in good health. As DNA, the CDR3 is TGCGCCAGCAGCCAGGGAGGCTCCTATAATTCACCCCTCCACTTT. It translates to CASSQGGSYNSPLHF.